Below are 20 T cell receptor beta chains sequenced from a single sample in a study of T cell repertoires in cytomegalovirus infection. TCRdb recomputed calls from the reads with MiXCR, one row per CDR3 protein. The sample contains just over 150,000 distinct CDR3 sequences, about a quarter of which appear only once. The sequenced sample consisted of PBMCs. The source is a human donor in good health (CMV status not recorded). Some clones in this sample may be carry-over from other donors' samples.

The DNA for the CDR3 is TGTGCCAGCAGTCCCGGGGCTAGCGGGATGTCCTACAATGAGCAGTTCTTC. It translates to CASSPGASGMSYNEQFF. The chain uses TRBV6-5 and TRBJ2-1, with 9 bases that match TRBD2. The CDR3 covers 17 residues. With V trimmed by 5 bases and J by 1 base, 9 bases remained unmatched. Germline V gene sequence: CDR1 MNHEY, CDR2 SVGAGI.

Many counts were recorded for this clonotype. The V call is TRBV7-6, the J call TRBJ2-2, with D hard to call. Germline CDR1 is SGHVS and CDR2 is FNYEAQ. V was pared by 1 base and J by 0 bases, with 6 bases between. The CDR3 sequence is 15 residues long. CDR3 sequence: CASSLVDTNTGELFF. The CDR3, as DNA: TGTGCCAGCAGCTTAGTCGATACGAACACCGGGGAGCTGTTTTTT.

This clonotype came up a few times. This chain links TRBV3-1 with TRBJ2-3, with TRBD2 matching 7 bases. J was trimmed by 2 bases and V by 3 bases; bases with no gene match: 11. The germline V gene encodes CDR1 LGHDT and CDR2 YNNKEL (reference sequence). The length of the CDR3 is 17 residues. The CDR3 spells CASSHRQTSWATDTQYF. The CDR3 nucleotides read TGTGCCAGCAGCCACCGTCAGACTAGCTGGGCCACAGATACGCAGTATTTT.

This clonotype was seen repeatedly, ten times or more. The gene calls are TRBV7-2 and TRBJ2-7; D is possibly TRBD1 (6 bases). This CDR3 has 16 amino acids. CDR1 is SGHTA, CDR2 FQGNSA, per germline. Trimming removed 1 base from V and 5 bases from J, with 18 bases in between. CDR3 in amino acids: CASSLGLLQGLHEQYF. In DNA, the CDR3 is TGTGCCAGCAGCTTAGGCTTGTTACAGGGTTTACACGAGCAGTACTTC.

Ten or more counts support this clonotype. This rearrangement joins TRBV2 to TRBJ2-6, with D possibly matching TRBD1 (6 bases). The V end was cut by 5 bases, the J end by 2 bases, with 10 bases between. The CDR3 is made up of 15 amino acids. The germline V gene encodes CDR1 SNHLY and CDR2 FYNNEI. The CDR3 DNA follows: TGTGCCAGCAGTCTCCAGGGGACTGGGGCCAACGTCCTGACTTTC. Translated, it gives CASSLQGTGANVLTF.

A few counts support this clonotype. V is TRBV20-1 and J is TRBJ2-5, with D uncertain. V was clipped by 6 bases and J by 2 bases, with 10 bases between them. The CDR3 consists of 12 residues. Germline V gene lookup returns CDR1 DFQATT and CDR2 SNEGSKA (reference sequence). The CDR3 DNA follows: TGCAGTGCCAGGAATCTACAAGAGACCCAGTACTTC. This translates into CSARNLQETQYF.

This chain joins TRBV5-1 and TRBJ1-1; no reliable D call. V was pared by 0 bases and J by 1 base, with 7 bases between. Germline-derived CDR1 and CDR2 are SGHRS and YFSETQ. CDR3 size: 14 residues. CDR3 sequence: CASSLVSANTEAFF. Written as DNA, the CDR3 is TGCGCCAGCAGCTTGGTTTCGGCGAACACTGAAGCTTTCTTT.

The chain carries TRBV7-9 and TRBJ1-1, with D possibly TRBD1 on 5 matching bases. CDR3 length: 16 residues. The germline V gene encodes CDR1 SEHNR and CDR2 FQNEAQ (reference sequence). V was cut by 1 base and J by 0 bases, with 12 bases left in between. CDR3 residues: CASSLGIIGVNTEAFF. DNA of the CDR3: TGTGCCAGCAGCTTAGGGATAATAGGGGTGAACACTGAAGCTTTCTTT.

This clonotype was seen only a few times. The rearrangement uses TRBV4-2 and TRBJ2-2, with 13 bases identical to TRBD2. CDR1 is LGHNA, CDR2 YNFKEQ, per germline. Losses at the gene ends were 0 bases for V and 6 bases for J; bases not matched to a gene: 4. CDR3 length: 17 amino acids. This chain's CDR3 is CASSQDQLAGGPGELFF. Written as DNA, the CDR3 is TGTGCCAGCAGCCAAGATCAACTAGCGGGAGGGCCCGGGGAGCTGTTTTTT.

The V gene is TRBV12-3 or TRBV12-4, the J gene TRBJ1-1, with TRBD1 matching over 9 bases. The length of the CDR3 is 14 residues. Trimming at V came to 8 bases and at J to 5 bases, leaving 9 bases not matched to a gene. CDR3 sequence (DNA): TGTGCCAGCGGATCCACAGGGGGCCGGACTGAAGCTTTCTTT. Its protein product is CASGSTGGRTEAFF.

The chain has TRBV20-1 and TRBJ1-1; possible D gene TRBD1, 5 bases. Trimming removed 0 bases at V and 0 bases at J, with 23 bases between. This CDR3 is built from 19 residues. Germline V gene sequence: CDR1 DFQATT, CDR2 SNEGSKA (reference sequence). The CDR3 is CSARDLYQAKGSMNTEAFF. CDR3 coding DNA: TGCAGTGCTAGAGATCTCTATCAGGCCAAGGGGAGCATGAACACTGAAGCTTTCTTT.

DNA for the CDR3: TGTGCCACCAGCAGAGTTGCGGACGGATCACCCCTCCACTTT. Protein product: CATSRVADGSPLHF. The V gene is TRBV15, the J gene TRBJ1-6; D is ambiguous. Trimming took 1 base from V and 10 from J, leaving 11 bases between them. The CDR3 consists of 14 residues. The germline CDR1 and CDR2 sequences are LNHNV and YYDKDF (reference sequence). Based on the CDR3 plus reference TRBV15 and TRBJ1-6, the full variable domain is DAMVIQNPRYQVTQFGKPVTLSCSQTLNHNVMYWYQQKSSQAPKLLFHYYDKDFNNEADTPDNFQSRRPNTSFCFLDIRSPGLGDTAMYLCATSRVADGSPLHFGNGTRLTVT.

The chain couples TRBV4-1 to TRBJ2-3, with 12 bases fitting TRBD2. With 4 bases clipped from V and 0 bases from J, the junction kept 8 bases outside the gene matches. Germline V lookup: CDR1 MGHRA, CDR2 YSYEKL. This CDR3 is built from 18 residues. The CDR3 DNA follows: TGCGCCAGCAGCCCTTTAGTAGGACTAGCGGGGAGCACAGATACGCAGTATTTT. It is translated as CASSPLVGLAGSTDTQYF.

This clonotype came up many times. This chain joins TRBV6-5 and TRBJ2-7; 9 positions agree with TRBD1. Germline lookup yields CDR1 MNHEY and CDR2 SVGAGI. The CDR3 is 14 residues long. After removal of 4 bases from V and 4 bases from J, the junction contained 5 bases not matched to a gene. The CDR3 reads CASSSTGTGYEQYF. The CDR3 nucleotides are TGTGCCAGCAGTTCTACCGGGACAGGGTACGAGCAGTACTTC.

This chain connects TRBV11-2 to TRBJ2-7; 9 bases map to TRBD2. Looked up from germline, CDR1 is SGHAT and CDR2 is FQNNGV. CDR3 length: 14 residues. V trimming: 5 bases; J trimming: 3 bases; junction bases outside the gene matches: 5. Here the CDR3 DNA reads TGTGCCAGCAGCGTAGCGGGAGAGAACTACGAGCAGTACTTC. It specifies CASSVAGENYEQYF.

This rearrangement joins TRBV12-3 or TRBV12-4 to TRBJ2-3, with TRBD2 as a possible D gene (5 bases). This CDR3 is built from 14 residues. The V end lost 5 bases, the J end lost 4 bases, and 13 bases lay between the germline ends. CDR3 amino acids: CASSRTGGADTQYF. Here the CDR3 DNA reads TGTGCCAGCAGTAGGACTGGCGGAGCAGATACGCAGTATTTT.

V usage is TRBV18 and J usage is TRBJ2-7; tentative D call: TRBD1 (6 bases). The length of the CDR3 is 15 residues. Trimming cost V 1 base and J 3 bases, with 13 bases left between them. The germline gives CDR1 KGHSH, CDR2 LQKENI. DNA for the CDR3: TGTGCCAGCTCACCACGGTCGGGACAAAACTACGAGCAGTACTTC. Protein sequence: CASSPRSGQNYEQYF. The full variable domain, in which reference TRBV18 and TRBJ2-7 provide the parts outside the CDR3, is NAGVMQNPRHLVRRRGQEARLRCSPMKGHSHVYWYRQLPEEGLKFMVYLQKENIIDESGMPKERFSAEFPKEGPSILRIQQVVRGDSAAYFCASSPRSGQNYEQYFGPGTRLTVT.

This clonotype came up many times. The chain recombines TRBV12-3 or TRBV12-4 with TRBJ2-7; weak D call: TRBD2 (6 bases). V was pared by 4 bases and J by 7 bases, with 17 bases between. The CDR3 spans 14 residues. The CDR3 region has the DNA TGTGCCAGCAGTTCGGGCGGGGCCTGGGAGGAGCAGTACTTC. Residues: CASSSGGAWEEQYF.

This chain uses TRBV20-1 with TRBJ2-5, with 7 bases that match TRBD1. The CDR3 spans 15 residues. Germline CDR1 reads DFQATT; CDR2 reads SNEGSKA (reference sequence). V dropped 6 bases and J dropped 0; count of bases not matched to a gene: 10. CDR3 region: CSATDRERYQETQYF. CDR3 coding DNA: TGCAGTGCCACCGACAGGGAGCGGTACCAAGAGACCCAGTACTTC.

This clonotype has only a few counts. Compared with germline, one end of the junction differs, possibly owing to a read error. This sequence joins TRBV12-3 or TRBV12-4 and TRBJ2-6; TRBD1 is a possible D gene (5 bases). This CDR3 is built from 18 residues. The CDR3 nucleotides read TGTGCCAGCATCCCTATAGGGGTACCTTTCTCTGGGACCAACGTCCTGACTTTC. Translated, it gives CASIPIGVPFSGTNVLTF.